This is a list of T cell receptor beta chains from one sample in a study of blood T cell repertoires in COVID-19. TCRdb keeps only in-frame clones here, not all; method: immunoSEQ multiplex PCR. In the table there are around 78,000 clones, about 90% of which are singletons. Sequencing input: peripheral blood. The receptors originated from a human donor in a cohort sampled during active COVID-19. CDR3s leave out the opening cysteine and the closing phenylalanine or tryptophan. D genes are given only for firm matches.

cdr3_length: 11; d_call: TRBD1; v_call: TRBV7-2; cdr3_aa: ASSSGQGYGYT
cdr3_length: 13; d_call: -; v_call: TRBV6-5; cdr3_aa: ASSPVTGPNQPQH
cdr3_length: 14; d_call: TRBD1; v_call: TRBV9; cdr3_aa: ASSPWDRGVRTEAF
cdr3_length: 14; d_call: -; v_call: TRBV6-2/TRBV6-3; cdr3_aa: ASSGLGTANTGELF
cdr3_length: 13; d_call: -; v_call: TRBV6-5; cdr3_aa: ASSYEGRGPETQY
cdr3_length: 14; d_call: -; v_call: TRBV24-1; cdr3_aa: ATSDSQHAWSYEQY
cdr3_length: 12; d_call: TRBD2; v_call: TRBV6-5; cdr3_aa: ASKREYSTDTQY
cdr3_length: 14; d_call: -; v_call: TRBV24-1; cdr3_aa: ATSDPGEGTVYGYT
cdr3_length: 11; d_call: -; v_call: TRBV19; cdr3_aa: ASSPRLNQPQH
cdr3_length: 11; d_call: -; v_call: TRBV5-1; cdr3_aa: ASSWTDSTEAF
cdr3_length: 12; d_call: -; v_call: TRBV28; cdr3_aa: ASSRAGTYNEQF
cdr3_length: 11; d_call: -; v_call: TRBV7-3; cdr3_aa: ATSAGRYNEQF
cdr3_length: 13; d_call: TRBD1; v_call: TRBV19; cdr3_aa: ASSGRDRGRNTIY
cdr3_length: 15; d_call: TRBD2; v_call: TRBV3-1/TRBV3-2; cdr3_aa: ASSQASTGRESYEQY
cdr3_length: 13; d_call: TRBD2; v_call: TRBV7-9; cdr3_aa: ASSPRLAGHNEQF
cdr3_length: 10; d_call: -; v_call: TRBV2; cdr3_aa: ASSAGTDTQY